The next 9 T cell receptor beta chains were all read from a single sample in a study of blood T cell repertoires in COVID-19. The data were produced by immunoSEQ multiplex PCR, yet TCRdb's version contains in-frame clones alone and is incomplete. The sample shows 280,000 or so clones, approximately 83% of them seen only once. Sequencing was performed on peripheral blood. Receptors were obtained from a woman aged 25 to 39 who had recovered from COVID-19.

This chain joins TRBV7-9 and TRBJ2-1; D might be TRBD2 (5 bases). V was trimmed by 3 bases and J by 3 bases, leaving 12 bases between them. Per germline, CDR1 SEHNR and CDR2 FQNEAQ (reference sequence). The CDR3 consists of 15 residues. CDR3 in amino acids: CASSLGTSIYNEQFF. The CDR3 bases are TGTGCCAGCAGCTTGGGAACTAGTATCTACAATGAGCAGTTCTTC.

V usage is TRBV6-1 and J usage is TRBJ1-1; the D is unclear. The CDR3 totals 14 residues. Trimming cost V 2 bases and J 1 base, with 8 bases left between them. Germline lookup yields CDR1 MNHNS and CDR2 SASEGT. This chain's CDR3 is CASSEYTANTEAFF. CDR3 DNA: TGTGCCAGCAGTGAATATACAGCGAACACTGAAGCTTTCTTT.

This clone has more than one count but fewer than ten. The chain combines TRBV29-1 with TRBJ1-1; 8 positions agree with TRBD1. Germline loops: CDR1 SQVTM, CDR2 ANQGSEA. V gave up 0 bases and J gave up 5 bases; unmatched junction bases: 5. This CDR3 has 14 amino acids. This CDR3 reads CSVEEGRGPTEAFF. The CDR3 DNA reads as TGCAGCGTTGAAGAGGGCAGGGGGCCAACTGAAGCTTTCTTT.

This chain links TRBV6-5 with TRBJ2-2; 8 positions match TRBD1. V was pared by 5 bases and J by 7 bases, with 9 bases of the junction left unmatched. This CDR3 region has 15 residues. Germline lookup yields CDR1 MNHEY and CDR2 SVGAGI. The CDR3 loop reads CASSRRGRASGELFF. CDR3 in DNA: TGTGCCAGCAGTCGCAGGGGGCGCGCGAGCGGGGAGCTGTTTTTT.

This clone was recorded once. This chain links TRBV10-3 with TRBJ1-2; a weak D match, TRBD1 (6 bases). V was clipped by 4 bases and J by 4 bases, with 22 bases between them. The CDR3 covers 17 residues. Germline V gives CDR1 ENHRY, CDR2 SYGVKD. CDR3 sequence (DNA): TGTGCCATCAGTGGAGGCGGGGGGCCGACGATCAGCTATGGCTACACCTTC. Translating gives CAISGGGGPTISYGYTF.

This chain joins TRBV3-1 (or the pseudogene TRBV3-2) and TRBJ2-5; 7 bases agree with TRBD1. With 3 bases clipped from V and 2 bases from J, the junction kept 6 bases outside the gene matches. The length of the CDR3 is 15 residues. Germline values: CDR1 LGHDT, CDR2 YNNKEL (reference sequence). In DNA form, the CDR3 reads TGTGCCAGCAGCCAGCTACAGGGGTCACAAGAGACCCAGTACTTC. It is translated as CASSQLQGSQETQYF.

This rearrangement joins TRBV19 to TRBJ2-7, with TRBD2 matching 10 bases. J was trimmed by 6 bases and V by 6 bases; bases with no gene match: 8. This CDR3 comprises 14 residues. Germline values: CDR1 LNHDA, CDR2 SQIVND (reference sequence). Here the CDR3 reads CASSPGLAGVEQYF. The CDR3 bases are TGTGCCAGTAGCCCCGGGCTAGCGGGAGTCGAGCAGTACTTC.

DNA for the CDR3: TGTGCCAGCAGTGGGGAGGGGGAAAAACTGTTTTTT. This encodes CASSGEGEKLFF. The rearrangement joins TRBV2 to TRBJ1-4; D is possibly TRBD1 (5 bases). V was clipped by 4 bases and J by 8 bases, with 8 bases between them. This CDR3 comprises 12 residues. Germline V gene lookup returns CDR1 SNHLY and CDR2 FYNNEI. Combining the CDR3 with reference TRBV2 and TRBJ1-4 gives the whole variable domain EPEVTQTPSHQVTQMGQEVILRCVPISNHLYFYWYRQILGQKVEFLVSFYNNEISEKSEIFDDQFSVERPDGSNFTLKIRSTKLEDSAMYFCASSGEGEKLFFGSGTQLSVL.

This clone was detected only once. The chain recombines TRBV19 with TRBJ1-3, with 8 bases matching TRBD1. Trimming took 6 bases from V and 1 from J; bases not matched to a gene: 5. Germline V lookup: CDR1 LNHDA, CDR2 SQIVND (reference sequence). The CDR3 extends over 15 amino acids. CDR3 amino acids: CASSWDRSSGNTIYF. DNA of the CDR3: TGTGCCAGTAGCTGGGACAGGTCTTCTGGAAACACCATATATTTT.